This is a list of T cell receptor beta chains from one sample in a study of T cells after yellow fever vaccination. TCRdb analysed the 5' RACE reads with MiXCR anew, one entry per CDR3 protein. In the table there are around 47,000 distinct CDR3 sequences, 6.5% to 8.5% of which are singletons. The material was CD8+ T cells not binding an NS4B(214-222) dextramer, sorted from PBMCs, obtained 45 days after the yellow fever booster vaccination. The receptors originated from a man aged 25-40 years who received the YFV17D yellow fever vaccine. Each CDR3 is given with its conserved first and last residue. Fields, in order: V gene, D gene, J gene, clone size, CDR3 protein, CDR3 DNA. D genes are given only for firm matches. Some rows mark clone size as missing; the rest say once, few, many or name a class of expanded clone.

TRBV27,.,TRBJ2-1,many,CASSIAGTPRQFF,TGTGCCAGCAGTATCGCGGGGACCCCAAGGCAGTTCTTC
TRBV11-2,.,TRBJ2-2,.,CASSLAQFSGELFF,TGTGCCAGCAGCTTAGCACAATTCTCCGGGGAGCTGTTTTTT
TRBV9,.,TRBJ2-7,many,CASSRPPSHEQYF,TGTGCCAGCAGCAGACCCCCCTCCCACGAGCAGTACTTC
TRBV5-5,.,TRBJ2-2,few,CASSSIQNTGELFF,TGTGCCAGCAGCAGCATACAGAACACCGGGGAGCTGTTTTTT
TRBV10-3,.,TRBJ2-7,many,CAITGTETYEQYF,TGTGCCATCACCGGGACGGAGACCTACGAGCAGTACTTC
TRBV20-1,TRBD1,TRBJ2-7,many,CSASRWDRGSEQYF,TGCAGTGCCAGCCGTTGGGACAGGGGTTCCGAGCAGTACTTC
TRBV4-1,.,TRBJ2-5,.,CASSLTLGVRETQYF,TGCGCCAGCAGCCTCACCCTCGGGGTTCGGGAGACCCAGTACTTC
TRBV24-1,TRBD1,TRBJ1-2,.,CATPVKGQGDGYTF,TGTGCCACCCCCGTGAAGGGACAGGGCGACGGCTACACCTTC
TRBV6-1,.,TRBJ2-2,many,CASTPRGYTGELFF,TGTGCCAGCACCCCCAGAGGGTACACCGGGGAGCTGTTTTTT
TRBV27,TRBD2,TRBJ2-1,many,CASQSGVSYNEQFF,TGTGCCAGCCAAAGCGGGGTCTCCTACAATGAGCAGTTCTTC
TRBV4-3,TRBD2,TRBJ2-7,.,CASSQERESYEQYF,TGCGCCAGCAGCCAAGAGCGGGAGTCCTACGAGCAGTACTTC
TRBV24-1,.,TRBJ2-1,many,CATSDLLDYQEQFF,TGTGCCACCAGTGATTTATTGGATTATCAGGAGCAGTTCTTC
TRBV27,TRBD2,TRBJ2-5,.,CASSGLAAWGRETQYF,TGTGCCAGCAGCGGACTAGCGGCTTGGGGACGAGAGACCCAGTACTTC
TRBV25-1,.,TRBJ2-7,few,CASGQSQKYEQYF,TGTGCCAGCGGACAGTCCCAAAAGTACGAGCAGTACTTC
TRBV5-1,TRBD1,TRBJ2-3,many,CASSLGQATDTQYF,TGCGCCAGCAGCTTAGGACAGGCCACAGATACGCAGTATTTT
TRBV7-9,.,TRBJ2-1,many,CASSLYPNEQFF,TGTGCCAGCAGCTTATATCCCAATGAGCAGTTCTTC
TRBV9,.,TRBJ1-5,many,CASSVTDRQPQHF,TGTGCCAGCAGCGTAACCGACAGACAGCCCCAGCATTTT
TRBV2,.,TRBJ2-5,many,CASSEEETQYF,TGTGCCAGCAGTGAGGAGGAGACCCAGTACTTC
TRBV20-1,TRBD2,TRBJ2-2,.,CSARPTSGSATGELFF,TGCAGTGCTAGACCTACTAGCGGGAGTGCCACCGGGGAGCTGTTTTTT
TRBV12-3/TRBV12-4,TRBD2,TRBJ2-5,.,CASSYGTSGVQAQYF,TGTGCCAGCAGCTACGGGACTAGCGGTGTGCAGGCCCAGTACTTC
TRBV5-1,.,TRBJ1-5,many,CANRQPQHF,TGCGCCAACCGTCAGCCCCAGCATTTT
TRBV7-2,TRBD1,TRBJ2-7,many,CAITGTGIYEQYF,TGTGCCATAACGGGGACAGGGATCTACGAGCAGTACTTC
TRBV18,.,TRBJ2-1,many,CASSPPPYNEQFF,TGTGCCAGCTCACCGCCCCCATACAATGAGCAGTTCTTC
TRBV7-2,.,TRBJ2-1,many,CASSLVTVYNEQFF,TGTGCCAGCAGCTTAGTGACAGTCTACAATGAGCAGTTCTTC
TRBV10-2,TRBD1,TRBJ1-5,many,CASSQGPKGAYSNQPQHF,TGCGCCAGCAGCCAGGGGCCCAAGGGGGCATATAGCAATCAGCCCCAGCATTTT
TRBV5-1,TRBD2,TRBJ2-1,many,CASSPSASGSGLNEQFF,TGCGCCAGCAGCCCGAGTGCTAGCGGGAGTGGTTTGAATGAGCAGTTCTTC
TRBV2,.,TRBJ2-5,many,CASRLMGPQETQYF,TGTGCCAGCAGGCTCATGGGGCCGCAAGAGACCCAGTACTTC
TRBV4-3,TRBD1,TRBJ2-7,.,CASSQGGTGGSHEQYF,TGCGCCAGCAGCCAAGGGGGGACAGGGGGTAGCCACGAGCAGTACTTC
TRBV28,.,TRBJ2-1,many,CASRIRLSGLDEQFF,TGTGCCAGCAGAATCCGGCTCTCAGGGCTCGATGAGCAGTTCTTC
TRBV10-3,.,TRBJ2-2,many,CAISGGVTNTGELFF,TGTGCCATCAGTGGGGGGGTCACGAACACCGGGGAGCTGTTTTTT
TRBV6-5,.,TRBJ2-7,many,CASRAINPVGDEQYF,TGTGCCAGCAGGGCCATTAACCCGGTGGGGGACGAGCAGTACTTC
TRBV20-1,TRBD2,TRBJ2-1,.,CSAGSGRSYNEQFF,TGCAGTGCTGGGAGCGGGAGATCATATAATGAGCAGTTCTTC
TRBV4-3,TRBD1,TRBJ2-7,few,CASSQDRTGEQYF,TGCGCCAGCAGCCAAGATCGGACAGGCGAGCAGTACTTC
TRBV19,.,TRBJ2-1,few,CASSVRGYNEQFF,TGTGCCTCTAGCGTGCGGGGTTACAATGAGCAGTTCTTC
TRBV19,TRBD1,TRBJ2-3,many,CASSIPTGGTDTQYF,TGTGCCAGTAGTATACCGACAGGGGGCACAGATACGCAGTATTTT
TRBV27,.,TRBJ2-7,many,CASSLRGRGSYEQYF,TGTGCCAGCAGTTTACGCGGCAGGGGTTCCTACGAGCAGTACTTC
TRBV3-1,TRBD1,TRBJ1-1,many,CASSQVQGAMNTEAFF,TGTGCCAGCAGCCAAGTACAGGGGGCGATGAACACTGAAGCTTTCTTT
TRBV6-5,.,TRBJ1-6,many,CASSYNFDLESPLHF,TGTGCCAGCAGTTACAACTTCGACCTCGAGTCACCCCTCCACTTT
TRBV6-6,.,TRBJ2-7,many,CASSYPGFYEQYF,TGTGCCAGCAGTTACCCAGGGTTCTACGAGCAGTACTTC
TRBV10-2,TRBD2,TRBJ2-1,many,CASQSMGGGGKVSYNEQFF,TGCGCCAGCCAGTCGATGGGCGGGGGAGGGAAAGTCTCCTACAATGAGCAGTTCTTC
TRBV9,.,TRBJ2-3,many,CASSVDPRRLSTDTQYF,TGTGCCAGCAGCGTAGACCCCCGCAGGCTTAGCACAGATACGCAGTATTTT
TRBV6-6,TRBD1,TRBJ2-5,many,CASRTGKTQYF,TGTGCCAGCAGGACAGGGAAGACCCAGTACTTC
TRBV5-1,.,TRBJ1-1,many,CASSPRTGPEAFF,TGCGCCAGCAGCCCAAGGACTGGCCCTGAAGCTTTCTTT
TRBV20-1,.,TRBJ2-7,many,CSARMWQGIYEQYF,TGCAGTGCTAGAATGTGGCAGGGAATCTACGAGCAGTACTTC
TRBV19,.,TRBJ2-5,many,CAAGWEETQYF,TGTGCTGCGGGATGGGAAGAGACCCAGTACTTC
TRBV12-3/TRBV12-4,TRBD2,TRBJ2-7,many,CASPSGPSGSPYEQYF,TGTGCCAGCCCTTCCGGCCCTAGCGGGAGTCCCTACGAGCAGTACTTC
TRBV20-1,TRBD1,TRBJ2-7,many,CSARLRDRGYEQYF,TGCAGTGCCAGACTCCGGGACAGGGGTTACGAGCAGTACTTC
TRBV4-2,TRBD1,TRBJ2-7,few,CASSQGQDSYEQYF,TGTGCCAGCAGCCAGGGACAGGACTCCTACGAGCAGTACTTC